These 17 T cell receptor beta chains came from one sample sequenced in a study of PD-1 blockade in classical Hodgkin lymphoma (dated by TCRdb to the early 2020s). Libraries came from the immunoSEQ multiplex PCR assay. TCRdb mirrors the immuneACCESS table, restricted to in-frame sequences. Some clones are absent from its copies; in checked studies, under half trace to an unresolved V gene, and the reason for the others is unknown. This sample lists approximately 100,000 clones; 83% were detected once. About a sixth of the sample is in the top ten clones. Sample time point, as interpreted from the label and publication: cycle 4 day 1 (C4D1), after 6 weeks of nivolumab. All trial patients had relapsed after autologous stem cell transplantation, with cohorts A, B and C differing in prior brentuximab vedotin exposure. This material consisted of peripheral blood mononuclear cells (PBMCs), taken before the fourth cycle of nivolumab. All receptors derive from a human donor with classical Hodgkin lymphoma.

The V call is TRBV27, the J call TRBJ2-7; weak D call: TRBD2 (7 bases). The V and J ends lost 6 bases and 7 bases respectively, with 22 bases between them. Per germline, CDR1 MNHEY and CDR2 SMNVEV (reference sequence). There are 15 residues in the CDR3. The CDR3 region is CASRAWGGRLGEQYF. The CDR3 nucleotides read TGTGCCAGCAGGGCCTGGGGGGGGCGCCTAGGGGAGCAGTACTTC.

This chain links TRBV30 with TRBJ1-2; the match to TRBD1 covers 12 bases. Unmatched junction bases numbered 10, after V lost 3 bases and J lost 8 bases. CDR3 size: 15 residues. The germline CDR1 and CDR2 sequences are GTSNPN and SVGIG (reference sequence). CDR3 coding DNA: TGTGCCTGGAGGTACGGGACAGGGGGCTTGAGCGGCTACACCTTC. It yields the protein CAWRYGTGGLSGYTF.

This chain connects TRBV6-6 to TRBJ2-3; weak D call: TRBD2 (6 bases). The germline V gene encodes CDR1 MNHNY and CDR2 SVGAGI (reference sequence). This CDR3 is 16 amino acids long. With 7 bases removed from V and 3 bases from J, the gap between germline ends came to 20 bases. The CDR3 spells CASTNGWGESTDTQYF. DNA of the CDR3: TGTGCCAGCACCAACGGTTGGGGGGAGTCGACAGATACGCAGTATTTT.

This chain uses TRBV10-3 with TRBJ2-5; no clear D gene. The germline V gene has CDR1 ENHRY and CDR2 SYGVKD. This CDR3 has 12 residues. V shed 2 bases and J shed 4 bases, with 5 bases lying between them. The CDR3, as DNA: TGTGCCATCAGTGAGATAGGAGAGACCCAGTACTTC. The encoded protein is CAISEIGETQYF.

The V gene is TRBV6-5, the J gene TRBJ2-1, with D possibly matching TRBD2 (7 bases). Trimming cost V 6 bases and J 10 bases, with 16 bases left between them. The CDR3 runs to 13 residues. Per the germline V gene, CDR1 is MNHEY and CDR2 is SVGAGI. The CDR3, as DNA: TGTGCCAGCAGAACCCAGTGGGGGGGCGAGCAGTTCTTC. This gives the protein CASRTQWGGEQFF.

This chain connects TRBV25-1 to TRBJ2-5; 9 nucleotides match TRBD2. Per germline, CDR1 MGHDK and CDR2 SYGVNS. The CDR3 spans 14 residues. After removal of 4 bases from V and 1 base from J, the junction contained 1 base not matched to a gene. Here the CDR3 reads CASSGGGGQETQYF. CDR3 nucleotide sequence: TGTGCCAGCAGTGGCGGGGGGGGCCAAGAGACCCAGTACTTC.

The V gene is TRBV27, the J gene TRBJ2-3; TRBD1 matches 7 bases. J gave up 0 bases and V 5 bases, and 5 bases lay outside the gene matches. Germline lookup yields CDR1 MNHEY and CDR2 SMNVEV (reference sequence). This CDR3 spans 15 amino acids. The DNA for the CDR3 is TGTGCCAGCAGTATACAGGGGAGTAGCACAGATACGCAGTATTTT. Translating gives CASSIQGSSTDTQYF.

The V call is TRBV14, the J call TRBJ2-1, with 9 positions matching TRBD1. CDR3 length equals 13 residues. Germline trimming cut 3 bases from V and 15 bases from J; bases unmatched to any gene: 9. In germline, CDR1 is SGHDN, CDR2 FVKESK. The CDR3 DNA sequence: TGTGCCAGCAGCCAGCCCCCGGGACAGGGACCGTTCTTC. Translating gives CASSQPPGQGPFF.

This rearrangement joins TRBV6-6 to TRBJ2-3; a weak D match, TRBD1 (6 bases). The length of the CDR3 is 15 residues. Looked up from germline, CDR1 is MNHNY and CDR2 is SVGAGI (reference sequence). V was shortened by 2 bases and J by 2 bases, with 11 bases between the two germline ends. The CDR3: CASSYMQGITDTQYF. Written as DNA, the CDR3 is TGTGCCAGCAGTTACATGCAGGGGATCACAGATACGCAGTATTTT.

There are a few counts of this clone. This chain joins TRBV5-1 and TRBJ2-7; 8 positions match TRBD2. V was pared by 6 bases and J by 4 bases, with 9 bases of the junction left unmatched. The CDR3 contains 14 residues. In germline, CDR1 is SGHRS, CDR2 YFSETQ. The chain's CDR3 is CASKSELAAYEQYF. As DNA, the CDR3 is TGCGCCAGCAAGTCTGAACTAGCGGCATACGAGCAGTACTTC.

The genes are TRBV30 and TRBJ2-3, with D possibly TRBD1 on 5 matching bases. There are 13 residues in the CDR3. Trimming shortened V by 0 bases and J by 7 bases, and 11 bases separated the two germline ends. In germline, CDR1 is GTSNPN, CDR2 SVGIG (reference sequence). CDR3 sequence (DNA): TGTGCCTGGAGTGTAACAGGTTTTAATACGCAGTATTTT. It is translated as CAWSVTGFNTQYF.

The chain links TRBV7-2 to TRBJ2-7, with D possibly being TRBD2 (7 bases). This CDR3 is built from 13 residues. Germline loops: CDR1 SGHTA, CDR2 FQGNSA. V gave up 5 bases and J gave up 6 bases, with 14 bases separating them. The CDR3 sequence: CASSPLGGGEQYF. In DNA, the CDR3 is TGTGCCAGCAGCCCTCTAGGGGGGGGCGAGCAGTACTTC.

The chain uses TRBV5-4 and TRBJ2-3, with a tentative D call TRBD2 (6 bases). Trimming took 4 bases from V and 0 from J, leaving 12 bases between them. This CDR3 has 15 residues. The V gene's germline CDR1 is SGHNT and CDR2 YYREEE (reference sequence). The DNA for the CDR3 is TGTGCCAGCAGCCAGACCGGGACTAGCACAGATACGCAGTATTTT. Translation gives CASSQTGTSTDTQYF. The variable domain in full, completed from reference TRBV5-4 and TRBJ2-3, reads ETGVTQSPTHLIKTRGQQVTLRCSSQSGHNTVSWYQQALGQGPQFIFQYYREEENGRGNFPPRFSGLQFPNYSSELNVNALELDDSALYLCASSQTGTSTDTQYFGPGTRLTVL.

The genes are TRBV10-3 and TRBJ2-1; tentative D call: TRBD1 (6 bases). V lost 2 bases, J lost 0 bases, and 8 bases lay in between. In germline, CDR1 is ENHRY, CDR2 SYGVKD. CDR3 length: 15 amino acids. The CDR3 region has the DNA TGTGCCATCAGTGAGACAGGGAGCTCCTACAATGAGCAGTTCTTC. Protein sequence: CAISETGSSYNEQFF.

The V and J genes are TRBV28 and TRBJ1-1; D ambiguous. Per germline, CDR1 MDHEN and CDR2 SYDVKM. V was pared by 7 bases and J by 6 bases, with 18 bases between. This CDR3 contains 14 residues. This CDR3 reads CASKFPRPRAEAFF. In DNA, the CDR3 is TGTGCCAGCAAATTCCCGAGACCGAGGGCTGAAGCTTTCTTT. The variable domain in full, with the rest retrieved from reference TRBV28 and TRBJ1-1, is DVKVTQSSRYLVKRTGEKVFLECVQDMDHENMFWYRQDPGLGLRLIYFSYDVKMKEKGDIPEGYSVSREKKERFSLILESASTNQTSMYLCASKFPRPRAEAFFGQGTRLTVV.

The chain recombines TRBV4-1 with TRBJ1-1, with D unresolved. This CDR3 contains 15 residues. Trimming pared 2 bases from V and 0 bases from J, leaving 10 bases between. CDR1 is MGHRA, CDR2 YSYEKL, per germline. CDR3 DNA sequence: TGCGCCAGCAGCCAATCCAACCTAATGAACACTGAAGCTTTCTTT. It encodes CASSQSNLMNTEAFF.

This chain joins TRBV10-3 and TRBJ1-4; D remains ambiguous. This CDR3 contains 13 residues. The germline CDR1 and CDR2 sequences are ENHRY and SYGVKD. V was trimmed by 2 bases and J by 5 bases, leaving 6 bases between them. CDR3 loop: CAISEGSNEKLFF. The CDR3 nucleotides are TGTGCCATCAGTGAGGGGTCAAATGAAAAACTGTTTTTT.